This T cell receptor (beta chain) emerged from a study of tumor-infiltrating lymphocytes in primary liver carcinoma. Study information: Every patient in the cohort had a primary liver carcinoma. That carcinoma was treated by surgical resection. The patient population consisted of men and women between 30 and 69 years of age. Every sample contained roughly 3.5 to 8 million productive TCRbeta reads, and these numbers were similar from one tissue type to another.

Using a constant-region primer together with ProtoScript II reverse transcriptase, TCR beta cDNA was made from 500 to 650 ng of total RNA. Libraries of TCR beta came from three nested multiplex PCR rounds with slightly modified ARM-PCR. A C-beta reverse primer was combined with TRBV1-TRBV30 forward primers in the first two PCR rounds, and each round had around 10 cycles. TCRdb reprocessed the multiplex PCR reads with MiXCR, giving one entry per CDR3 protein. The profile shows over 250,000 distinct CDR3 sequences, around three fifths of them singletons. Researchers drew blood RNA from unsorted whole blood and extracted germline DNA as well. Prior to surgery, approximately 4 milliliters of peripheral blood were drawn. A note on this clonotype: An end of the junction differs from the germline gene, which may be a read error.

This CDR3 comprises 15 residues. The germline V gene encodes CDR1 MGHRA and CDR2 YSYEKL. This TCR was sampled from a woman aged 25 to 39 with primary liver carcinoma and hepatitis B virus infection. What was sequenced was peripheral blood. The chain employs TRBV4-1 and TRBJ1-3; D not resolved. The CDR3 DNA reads TGCGCCAGCAGCCAAGGATCGAGCCTCCTAAACACCAGATATTTT. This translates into CASSQGSSLLNTRYF.